A selection of T cell receptor beta chains follows, all from one sample in a study of vaccination effects on CD4 cells after COVID-19. The assay was immunoSEQ multiplex PCR, and TCRdb's table has in-frame clones only and misses some. Of about 69,000 clones listed, about 80% are singletons. These receptors are not linked to any known antigen. The sequencing here drew on CD4+ T cells from PBMCs cultured with HCoV-OC43 spike peptides, taken after COVID-19 vaccination. Source of these receptors: a human donor who received a COVID-19 vaccine. CDR3s include the opening cysteine and the closing phenylalanine or tryptophan. The D gene is left open where the match is weak. Clone size appears in some rows only: once, few, many, or a class for an expanded clone.

d_call	v_call	clone_size	j_call	cdr3_nt	cdr3_aa
TRBD2	TRBV3-1/TRBV3-2	-	TRBJ2-1	TGTGCCAGCAGTTCTACTAGCGGGGGTTGGAATGAGCAGTTCTTC	CASSSTSGGWNEQFF
-	TRBV5-6	-	TRBJ1-5	TGTGCCAGTGGTCGAGGGGGATTCAATCAGCCCCAGCATTTT	CASGRGGFNQPQHF
TRBD1	TRBV5-1	-	TRBJ2-3	TGCGCCAGCAGCTTGCAGGGGACAGAATTAGATACGCAGTATTTT	CASSLQGTELDTQYF
-	TRBV5-1	-	TRBJ1-4	TGCGCCAGCAGCTTGGACGCAACTAATGAAAAACTGTTTTTT	CASSLDATNEKLFF
-	TRBV5-1	-	TRBJ2-3	TGCGCCAGCAGCGGAGGGACAGCTAGTAGCACAGATACGCAGTATTTT	CASSGGTASSTDTQYF
-	TRBV5-1	-	TRBJ2-2	TGCGCCAGCAGCTTCGACCTAAACACCGGGGAGCTGTTTTTT	CASSFDLNTGELFF
-	TRBV7-3	-	TRBJ2-1	TGTGCCAGCAGCCGGACACAGGGCTATGAGCAGTTCTTC	CASSRTQGYEQFF
TRBD2	TRBV28	-	TRBJ2-3	TGTGCCAGCAGTTTTCCACTAGCGGGGGGGATGGCTGGCACAGATACGCAGTATTTT	CASSFPLAGGMAGTDTQYF
-	TRBV12-3/TRBV12-4	-	TRBJ1-3	TGTGCCAGCATGCCCTCAGGAAACACCATATATTTT	CASMPSGNTIYF
-	TRBV5-6	few	TRBJ2-6	TGTGCCAGCAGCGCCACGTGGTCACCTGGGGCCAACGTCCTGACTTTC	CASSATWSPGANVLTF
TRBD2	TRBV2	few	TRBJ2-3	TGTGCCAGCAGTCTTCAAGCGGGAGGCACAGATACGCAGTATTTT	CASSLQAGGTDTQYF